The next 8 T cell receptor beta chains were all read from a single sample in a study of cytomegalovirus exposure and HLA in healthy donors. With 60 Vbeta and 13 Jbeta primers, the PCR was carried out. Repertoires were generated with immunoSEQ multiplex PCR, while TCRdb's copy carries only in-frame clones and drops some. The data contain under 200,000 clones, roughly 70% of them seen just once; the ten biggest clones take up 2.5% to 3%. The specimen was PBMCs. Receptors were obtained from a woman between 25 and 40 years old in good health and CMV-seronegative.

The chain is built from TRBV9 and TRBJ1-6; D remains ambiguous. The V and J ends lost 0 bases and 11 bases respectively, with 9 bases between them. The germline V gene has CDR1 SGDLS and CDR2 YYNGEE. The CDR3 runs to 13 residues. The CDR3 spells CASSVGRRAPLHF. CDR3 in DNA: TGTGCCAGCAGCGTAGGTAGGAGGGCACCCCTCCACTTT.

The genes are TRBV20-1 and TRBJ2-3; TRBD2 matches at 8 bases. This CDR3 is built from 11 residues. Looked up from germline, CDR1 is DFQATT and CDR2 is SNEGSKA (reference sequence). V was pared by 5 bases and J by 5 bases, with 0 bases of the junction left unmatched. The CDR3 DNA sequence: TGCAGTGCTCGGGGGGGAGATACGCAGTATTTT. It codes for CSARGGDTQYF.

The V gene is TRBV7-9, the J gene TRBJ1-1; D gene ambiguous. Trimming pared 2 bases from V and 1 base from J, leaving 8 bases between. The germline gives CDR1 SEHNR, CDR2 FQNEAQ (reference sequence). This CDR3 spans 14 amino acids. This chain's CDR3 is CASSLTRKNTEAFF. The DNA for the CDR3 is TGTGCCAGCAGCTTAACCAGGAAGAACACTGAAGCTTTCTTT.

The chain combines TRBV4-2 with TRBJ2-7, with 10 bases matching TRBD1. V trimming: 1 base; J trimming: 2 bases; junction bases outside the gene matches: 2. This CDR3 has 15 amino acids. Germline V gene lookup returns CDR1 LGHNA and CDR2 YNFKEQ. CDR3 region: CASSQAGTGAYEQYF. CDR3 nucleotides: TGTGCCAGCAGCCAAGCCGGGACAGGGGCCTACGAGCAGTACTTC.

V is TRBV6-1 and J is TRBJ1-6, with D uncertain. Looked up from germline, CDR1 is MNHNS and CDR2 is SASEGT. Trimming cost V 2 bases and J 9 bases, with 11 bases left between them. The CDR3 runs to 14 residues. This CDR3 is CASSEFEVGSPLHF. The DNA for the CDR3 is TGTGCCAGCAGTGAATTCGAGGTTGGTTCACCCCTCCACTTT.

This clone was recorded a few times. This sequence joins TRBV6-1 and TRBJ2-1, with 13 bases matching TRBD2. The CDR3 has 14 residues. Germline CDR1 and CDR2: MNHNS and SASEGT. The J segment lost 8 bases and the V segment lost 4 bases, leaving 2 bases of the junction unmatched. The CDR3 region is CASSGTSGRYEQFF. The CDR3 coding sequence is TGTGCCAGCAGTGGGACTAGCGGGAGATATGAGCAGTTCTTC.

The chain couples TRBV19 to TRBJ1-4; 7 nucleotides line up with TRBD1. The trim removed 1 base at V and 11 bases at J, leaving 10 bases unmatched. CDR1 and CDR2 from the germline V gene are LNHDA and SQIVND (reference sequence). CDR3 size: 15 residues. The CDR3 loop is CASSIGTGPSGKLFF. In DNA form, the CDR3 reads TGTGCCAGTAGTATAGGGACAGGCCCCTCCGGGAAACTGTTTTTT.

This clone occurred a few times. This rearrangement joins TRBV10-3 to TRBJ1-1; 7 nucleotides agree with TRBD1. This CDR3 contains 14 residues. J was trimmed by 5 bases and V by 0 bases; bases with no gene match: 3. CDR1 ENHRY and CDR2 SYGVKD come from the germline V gene. This CDR3 reads CAISESRGRTEAFF. The CDR3 DNA follows: TGTGCCATCAGTGAGTCTAGGGGGCGGACTGAAGCTTTCTTT.